This T cell receptor (beta chain) was captured by sequencing in a study of cytomegalovirus exposure and HLA in healthy donors. The CDR3 length is 16 residues. CDR1 is MGHRA, CDR2 YSYEKL, per germline. The J segment lost 9 bases and the V segment lost 0 bases, leaving 7 bases of the junction unmatched. Study-level points and caveats: Later, an analysis found that TCR clusters from the first cohort tended to co-occur in the 95 to 150 validation repertoires.

A note on this clone: Its antigen is not known.

Only in-frame clones appear in the TCRdb table, and some are missing; sequencing was by immunoSEQ multiplex PCR. This table has roughly 60,000 clones, 91% appearing once. This receptor was obtained from a woman aged 25 to 39 in good health and CMV-seronegative. The source material was PBMCs. The rearrangement links TRBV4-1 to TRBJ2-1; 11 nucleotides match TRBD2. CDR3 nucleotides: TGCGCCAGCAGCCAAGAGGGTAGCGGGAGGGCGGGTGAGCAGTTCTTC. It encodes CASSQEGSGRAGEQFF.